The T cell receptor (beta chain) under discussion was sequenced for a study of blood T cell repertoires in COVID-19. Sequenced by immunoSEQ multiplex PCR; TCRdb stores in-frame clones only, minus some. Of approximately 240,000 clones in the sample, 83% were seen once. J lost 4 bases, V lost 8 bases, and 11 bases had no gene match. This CDR3 is 15 amino acids long. Germline-derived CDR1 and CDR2 are LNHDA and SQIVND (reference sequence). This clone occurred once. The V and J genes are TRBV19 and TRBJ2-7; 10 nucleotides match TRBD1. The source of this sequence is a woman in her 30s with COVID-19, enrolled during active disease. The source material was peripheral blood. The CDR3: CASAYIGTGEYEQYF. The DNA for the CDR3 is TGTGCCAGTGCATACATCGGGACAGGGGAGTACGAGCAGTACTTC.